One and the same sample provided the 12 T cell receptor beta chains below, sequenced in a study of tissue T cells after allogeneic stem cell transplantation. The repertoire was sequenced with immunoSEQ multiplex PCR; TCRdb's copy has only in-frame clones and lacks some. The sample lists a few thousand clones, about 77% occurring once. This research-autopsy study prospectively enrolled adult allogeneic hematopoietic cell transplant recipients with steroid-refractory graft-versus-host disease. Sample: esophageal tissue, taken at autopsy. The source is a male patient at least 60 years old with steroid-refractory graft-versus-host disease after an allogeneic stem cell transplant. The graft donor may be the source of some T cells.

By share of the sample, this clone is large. The CDR3 loop reads CASSLIRERGYSPLHF. As DNA, the CDR3 is TGTGCCAGCAGCTTAATCAGGGAACGAGGGTATTCACCCCTCCACTTT. The rearrangement joins TRBV7-8 to TRBJ1-6; tentatively, D is TRBD1 (5 bases). The germline gives CDR1 SGHVS, CDR2 FQNEAQ. Trimming took off 2 bases at V and 8 bases at J, with 16 bases between the two ends. This CDR3 has 16 amino acids.

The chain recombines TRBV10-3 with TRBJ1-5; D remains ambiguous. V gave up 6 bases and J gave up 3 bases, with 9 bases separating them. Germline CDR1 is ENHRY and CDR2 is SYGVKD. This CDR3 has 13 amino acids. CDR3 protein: CAISGPNNQPQHF. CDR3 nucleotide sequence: TGTGCCATCAGCGGACCGAACAATCAGCCCCAGCATTTT.

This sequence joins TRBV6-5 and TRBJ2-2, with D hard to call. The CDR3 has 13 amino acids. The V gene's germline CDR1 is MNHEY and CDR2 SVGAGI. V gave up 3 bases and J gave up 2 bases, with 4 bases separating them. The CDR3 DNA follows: TGTGCCAGCAGTTATGTCAACACCGGGGAGCTGTTTTTT. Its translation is CASSYVNTGELFF.

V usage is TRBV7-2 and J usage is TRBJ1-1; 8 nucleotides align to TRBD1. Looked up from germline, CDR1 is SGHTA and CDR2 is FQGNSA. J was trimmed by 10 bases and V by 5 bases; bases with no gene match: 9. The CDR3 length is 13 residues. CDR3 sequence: CASSAQQGVRAFF. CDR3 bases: TGTGCCAGCAGCGCTCAACAGGGGGTGAGAGCTTTCTTT.

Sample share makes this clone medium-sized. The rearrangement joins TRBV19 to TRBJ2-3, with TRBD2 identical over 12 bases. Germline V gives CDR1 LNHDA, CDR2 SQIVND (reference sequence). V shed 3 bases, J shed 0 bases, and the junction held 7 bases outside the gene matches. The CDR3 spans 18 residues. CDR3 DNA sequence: TGTGCCAGTAGTATGTGGCTAGCGGGGGGGCCTAGCACAGATACGCAGTATTTT. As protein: CASSMWLAGGPSTDTQYF.

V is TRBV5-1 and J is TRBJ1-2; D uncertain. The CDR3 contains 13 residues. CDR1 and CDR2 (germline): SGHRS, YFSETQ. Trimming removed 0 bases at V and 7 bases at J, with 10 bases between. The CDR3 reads CASSLDRETGYTF. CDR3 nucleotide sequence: TGCGCCAGCAGCTTGGATAGGGAAACTGGCTACACCTTC.

The CDR3 loop reads CASSQLQLSYGYTF. CDR3 sequence (DNA): TGTGCCAGCAGCCAATTACAGCTCTCCTATGGCTACACCTTC. The chain couples TRBV14 to TRBJ1-2; D unclear. The germline CDR1 and CDR2 sequences are SGHDN and FVKESK. V lost 2 bases, J lost 4 bases, and 11 bases lay in between. There are 14 residues in the CDR3.

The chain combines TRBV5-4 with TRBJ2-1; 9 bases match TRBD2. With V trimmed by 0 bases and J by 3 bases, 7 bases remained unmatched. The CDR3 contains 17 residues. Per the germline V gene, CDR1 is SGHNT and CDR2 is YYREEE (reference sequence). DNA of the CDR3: TGTGCCAGCAGCTTGGGTACGCGGGGGGGGCACTACAATGAGCAGTTCTTC. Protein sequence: CASSLGTRGGHYNEQFF.

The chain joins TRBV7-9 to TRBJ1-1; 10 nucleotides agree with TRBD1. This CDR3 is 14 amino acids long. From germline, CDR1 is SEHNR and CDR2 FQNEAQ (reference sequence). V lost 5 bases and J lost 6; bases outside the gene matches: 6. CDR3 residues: CASSRGTGEAEAFF. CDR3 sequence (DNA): TGTGCCAGCAGCCGCGGGACAGGGGAGGCTGAAGCTTTCTTT.

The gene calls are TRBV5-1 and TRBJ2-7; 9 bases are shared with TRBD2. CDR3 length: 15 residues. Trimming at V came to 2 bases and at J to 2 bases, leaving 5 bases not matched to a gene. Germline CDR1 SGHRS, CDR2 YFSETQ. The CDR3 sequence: CASSLAGGRTYEQYF. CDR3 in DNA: TGCGCCAGCAGCTTAGCGGGGGGAAGGACCTACGAGCAGTACTTC.

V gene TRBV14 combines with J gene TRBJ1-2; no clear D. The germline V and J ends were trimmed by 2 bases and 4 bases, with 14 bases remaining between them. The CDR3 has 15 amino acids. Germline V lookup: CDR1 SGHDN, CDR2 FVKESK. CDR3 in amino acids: CASSQRTTWGYGYTF. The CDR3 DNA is TGTGCCAGCAGCCAACGGACTACATGGGGCTATGGCTACACCTTC. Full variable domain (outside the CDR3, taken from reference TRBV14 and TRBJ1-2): EAGVTQFPSHSVIEKGQTVTLRCDPISGHDNLYWYRRVMGKEIKFLLHFVKESKQDESGMPNNRFLAERTGGTYSTLKVQPAELEDSGVYFCASSQRTTWGYGYTFGSGTRLTVV.

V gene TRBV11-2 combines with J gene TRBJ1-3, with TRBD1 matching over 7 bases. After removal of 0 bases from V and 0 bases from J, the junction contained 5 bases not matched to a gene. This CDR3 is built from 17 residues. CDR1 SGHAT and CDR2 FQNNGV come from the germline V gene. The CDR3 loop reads CASSLDGGTVSGNTIYF. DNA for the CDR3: TGTGCCAGCAGCTTAGATGGGGGGACAGTCTCTGGAAACACCATATATTTT.